Detailed here is one TCR beta chain. The antigen is undetermined. This record belongs to a study of shared clonotypes between healthy human individuals. The V gene lost 4 bases and the J gene lost 9 bases, with 11 bases spanning the gap. The germline gives CDR1 MNHNY, CDR2 SVGAGI (reference sequence). The CDR3 covers 12 residues. TCRdb keeps only in-frame clones here, not all; method: immunoSEQ multiplex PCR. The table shows approximately 1,500,000 clones, with 95% to 99% occurring only once. Overall study findings and caveats: Sequencing depth was predicted to influence how clonotypes are shared among donors. A limitation of the genetic and exposure-history diversity represented arose from few donors.

This chain links TRBV6-6 with TRBJ2-3; D possibly corresponds to TRBD1 (5 bases). This receptor was taken from a man under 40 in good health. Sequenced: naive CD4+ T cells sorted from blood. Subset given: CD45RA+ positively selected. The CDR3 nucleotides read TGTGCCAGCAGTTGGGGCCGGGTGACGCAGTATTTT. Translating it yields CASSWGRVTQYF.